This T cell receptor (beta chain) was sequenced during a study of OX40 agonist ivuxolimab in advanced cancers. Across the whole study: Three patients responded partially, comprising one with hepatocellular carcinoma and two with cutaneous melanoma.

Method: immunoSEQ multiplex PCR; TCRdb's copy keeps in-frame clones and lacks some. The table records roughly 64,000 clones, about four fifths of them present only once. In this sample, this clone is medium-sized (0.01 to 0.1%). This CDR3 has 17 amino acids. Germline CDR1 reads SEHNR; CDR2 reads FQNEAQ (reference sequence). With 4 bases clipped from V and 0 bases from J, the junction kept 6 bases outside the gene matches. The sequence was collected from an adult with an advanced solid tumor such as melanoma, head and neck, liver or kidney cancer. The J gene is TRBJ1-5, the V gene TRBV7-9; TRBD1 matches 10 bases. The material was CD4+ or CD8+ T cells sorted from blood, obtained in a trial of the OX40 agonist ivuxolimab. The CDR3 DNA follows: TGTGCCAGCAGCTCCGGGACAGGGGTGGATAGCAATCAGCCCCAGCATTTT. It yields the protein CASSSGTGVDSNQPQHF.